This TCR beta chain was captured by sequencing in a study of identical twins. Findings of the study overall: Where out-of-frame alpha sequences were twin-shared, they showed excess low generation probability. For monozygotic twins, models underestimated out-of-frame TCR alpha sharing.

Germline trimming cut 4 bases from V and 4 bases from J; bases unmatched to any gene: 8. CDR3 length: 15 residues. Germline values: CDR1 SGHRS, CDR2 YFSETQ. Regarding this clonotype: Its antigen remains unknown.

Template switching added a universal primer site, and cDNA bore unique molecular identifiers. TCRdb reanalysed the 5' RACE reads using MiXCR and keeps one entry per CDR3 protein. The sample comprises about 240,000 distinct CDR3 sequences, more than 9.5% of which are singletons, and about 4.1% rests with the top ten. These records were also assigned to another study, of yellow fever vaccine responses in identical twins. That paper adds: After vaccination, twins' T cell response reportedly seemed partly convergent, partly personalized.

Sample: memory (CD45RO+) T cells sorted from blood. The rearrangement joins TRBV5-1 to TRBJ1-1; 9 bases align to TRBD1. This sequence originates from a woman aged 18-29 years in good health. The CDR3 spells CASSPGRDRATEAFF. The CDR3 coding sequence is TGCGCCAGCAGCCCTGGCCGGGACAGGGCCACTGAAGCTTTCTTT.